Below are 13 T cell receptor beta chains sequenced from a single sample in a study of blood T cell repertoires in COVID-19. Profiling relied on immunoSEQ multiplex PCR, and the TCRdb table lists in-frame clones only, not all of them. The table includes roughly 350,000 clones, 80% to 95% detected once. Sequenced material: PBMCs or T cells enriched from blood (not recorded which). Every receptor here comes from a woman in her twenties or thirties who had recovered from COVID-19.

V usage is TRBV3-1 (or the pseudogene TRBV3-2) and J usage is TRBJ1-2; TRBD1 agrees at 8 bases. Germline lookup yields CDR1 LGHDT and CDR2 YNNKEL (reference sequence). The CDR3 covers 16 residues. Trimming at V came to 3 bases and at J to 3 bases, leaving 9 bases not matched to a gene. CDR3 nucleotide sequence: TGTGCCAGCAGCCAGGCCAGGGGGCGCAGGGACTATGGCTACACCTTC. It specifies CASSQARGRRDYGYTF.

The gene calls are TRBV19 and TRBJ1-2; TRBD1 matches 8 bases. This CDR3 is built from 16 residues. Germline V gives CDR1 LNHDA, CDR2 SQIVND (reference sequence). V was pared by 6 bases and J by 2 bases, with 11 bases of the junction left unmatched. DNA of the CDR3: TGTGCCAGTAGCCCTGGACAGGGTTTGAGCAACTATGGCTACACCTTC. Translation: CASSPGQGLSNYGYTF.

The chain links TRBV5-1 to TRBJ1-2; 7 bases map to TRBD1. CDR1 and CDR2 from the germline V gene are SGHRS and YFSETQ. The CDR3 sequence is 13 residues long. V lost 5 bases, J lost 7 bases, and 8 bases stayed unmatched. The CDR3, as DNA: TGCGCCAGCAGTCTCGACAGGGCGTCTGGCTACACCTTC. Its protein product is CASSLDRASGYTF.

This clone came up once. The V call is TRBV24-1, the J call TRBJ1-2; possibly TRBD1 for D (5 bases). The CDR3 is made up of 13 amino acids. The germline CDR1 and CDR2 sequences are KGHDR and SFDVKD. Deletions cut 1 base from V and 9 bases from J, with 11 bases between. The DNA for the CDR3 is TGTGCCACCAGTGATTTCGGGGGTTTGAGCTACACCTTC. Protein: CATSDFGGLSYTF.

The chain is built from TRBV28 and TRBJ2-7, with D unclear. Germline values: CDR1 MDHEN, CDR2 SYDVKM. Trimming took 3 bases from V and 4 from J, leaving 19 bases between them. The CDR3 covers 16 residues. For the CDR3, the DNA is TGTGCCAGCAGTTTTCCCCGGCCAGGAAGAACTTACGAGCAGTACTTC. As protein: CASSFPRPGRTYEQYF.

The chain is built from TRBV7-2 and TRBJ2-3, with TRBD1 matching over 10 bases. From germline, CDR1 is SGHTA and CDR2 FQGNSA. This CDR3 is built from 16 residues. Trimming removed 3 bases from V and 4 bases from J; junction bases left unmatched: 7. CDR3 sequence reads: CASSFYRDRGADTQYF. The CDR3 DNA reads TGTGCCAGCAGCTTCTACCGGGACAGGGGTGCAGATACGCAGTATTTT.

The V gene is TRBV7-2, the J gene TRBJ2-7; 9 positions match TRBD2. Germline V gene lookup returns CDR1 SGHTA and CDR2 FQGNSA. Trimming at V came to 2 bases and at J to 3 bases, leaving 5 bases not matched to a gene. The CDR3 length is 15 residues. CDR3 sequence (DNA): TGTGCCAGCAGCTTATCACAGCGGGAGGTCTACGAGCAGTACTTC. Its protein is CASSLSQREVYEQYF. Based on the CDR3 plus reference TRBV7-2 and TRBJ2-7, the full variable domain is GAGVSQSPSNKVTEKGKDVELRCDPISGHTALYWYRQSLGQGLEFLIYFQGNSAPDKSGLPSDRFSAERTGGSVSTLTIQRTQQEDSAVYLCASSLSQREVYEQYFGPGTRLTVT.

The rearrangement joins TRBV28 to TRBJ1-2, with 8 bases lining up with TRBD1. This CDR3 region has 14 residues. V shed 8 bases and J 4 bases; nucleotides not matched to a gene: 9. Germline V gene data show CDR1 as MDHEN and CDR2 as SYDVKM. The CDR3 nucleotides are TGTGCCAGCGGTTACGGACAGGGTCGCTATGGCTACACCTTC. Translated: CASGYGQGRYGYTF.

CDR3 in amino acids: CASSWANRVYEQYF. CDR3 sequence (DNA): TGTGCCAGCAGTTGGGCGAACAGGGTCTACGAGCAGTACTTC. This chain uses TRBV27 with TRBJ2-7; possible D gene TRBD1, 6 bases. Trimming removed 4 bases from V and 3 bases from J, with 13 bases in between. The CDR3 runs to 14 residues. Germline values: CDR1 MNHEY, CDR2 SMNVEV (reference sequence).

V gene TRBV5-8 combines with J gene TRBJ2-1; 11 bases map to TRBD2. Per germline, CDR1 SGHTS and CDR2 YDEGEE. The CDR3 totals 16 residues. V trimming: 1 base; J trimming: 3 bases; junction bases outside the gene matches: 3. CDR3 DNA sequence: TGTGCCAGCAGCTTGCGGCTAGCGGGAGGCTACAATGAGCAGTTCTTC. It yields the protein CASSLRLAGGYNEQFF.

The rearrangement uses TRBV7-2 and TRBJ2-1; D gene uncertain. CDR1 is SGHTA and CDR2 is FQGNSA in the germline V gene. The V end was cut by 5 bases, the J end by 5 bases, with 10 bases between. This CDR3 has 13 amino acids. CDR3 DNA: TGTGCCAGCAGCCAGTATTTAAACAATGAGCAGTTCTTC. Translation: CASSQYLNNEQFF.

The chain joins TRBV12-5 to TRBJ2-1; TRBD2 matches 8 bases. V shed 5 bases, J shed 4 bases, and the junction held 7 bases outside the gene matches. CDR3 size: 15 residues. Germline V gene lookup returns CDR1 LGHNT and CDR2 FRNRAP. The CDR3: CASGPGSGSYNEQFF. The CDR3 region has the DNA TGTGCTAGTGGTCCGGGGAGCGGGAGTTACAATGAGCAGTTCTTC.

This chain uses TRBV29-1 with TRBJ2-1; TRBD2 matches at 7 bases. CDR1 is SQVTM, CDR2 ANQGSEA, per germline. The CDR3 has 12 residues. V shed 3 bases and J 8 bases; nucleotides not matched to a gene: 4. CDR3 amino acids: CSVERGMDEQFF. CDR3 DNA: TGCAGCGTTGAGCGGGGGATGGATGAGCAGTTCTTC.